Listed here is a single TCR beta chain. Its antigen is unidentified. The data were taken from a study of cytomegalovirus exposure and HLA in healthy donors. Whole-study results and caveats: Researchers reported from a later analysis that most CMV-associated TCR beta chains appeared HLA-restricted. TCR beta chain V- and J-gene trimming was linked, in a later analysis, to a missense variant in DCLRE1C. Roughly uniform depth of sequencing across donors was assumed in presence/absence analyses.

Primers: 60 Vbeta forward and 13 Jbeta reverse. TCRdb's table, derived via immunoSEQ multiplex PCR, lists solely in-frame clones and lacks some. The table lists 85,000 to 130,000 clones, less than 80% of them singletons. This CDR3 comprises 15 residues. Germline CDR1 reads SGHTA; CDR2 reads FQGNSA. J gave up 0 bases and V 4 bases, and 5 bases lay outside the gene matches. The donors gave bone marrow, and they were healthy. This chain links TRBV7-2 with TRBJ1-1; 7 positions match TRBD1. The receptor's source is a man in his 60s in good health and CMV-seronegative. The sequenced sample consisted of PBMCs. DNA of the CDR3: TGTGCCAGCAGCTCGGGGACAGCCATGAACACTGAAGCTTTCTTT. Amino acids: CASSSGTAMNTEAFF. Using reference TRBV7-2 and TRBJ1-1 for the parts outside the CDR3, the full variable domain is GAGVSQSPSNKVTEKGKDVELRCDPISGHTALYWYRQSLGQGLEFLIYFQGNSAPDKSGLPSDRFSAERTGGSVSTLTIQRTQQEDSAVYLCASSSGTAMNTEAFFGQGTRLTVV.